Described below is a single T cell receptor beta chain sequence and its context. CDR1 and CDR2 from the germline V gene are ENHRY and SYGVKD. The CDR3 spans 16 residues. The V and J ends lost 6 bases and 2 bases, in that order; junction bases with no gene match: 6. These data originate in a study of STAT5B mutations in CD4+ large granular lymphocyte leukemia. Clones were sequenced by immunoSEQ multiplex PCR, and TCRdb holds only the in-frame ones, with some missing. The sample comprises approximately 36,000 clones, more than 70% of which are singletons, and 0.55% rests with the top ten. Source material: CD4+ T cells from blood buffy coats. The receptor's source is a human donor in good health. The gene calls are TRBV10-3 and TRBJ2-3, with TRBD2 matching 12 bases. CDR3 bases: TGTGCCATCAGAAGTGGACTAGCGGGACTCACAGATACGCAGTATTTT. This sequence encodes CAIRSGLAGLTDTQYF.